The present TCR beta chain was sequenced within a study of OX40 agonist ivuxolimab in advanced cancers. Notes on the study in general: At 0.1 to 3.0 mg/kg, clonal expansion of CD4+ and CD8+ blood T cells had occurred by week 6. Certain nonresponders additionally had low normalized T-cell clonal expansion.

With regard to this clone: Antigen specificity is unknown.

TCRdb's copy holds only in-frame clones and misses some; the assay was immunoSEQ multiplex PCR. Among some 80,000 clones listed, 80% to 95% were seen once. The CDR3 has 13 residues. V shed 9 bases and J 2 bases; nucleotides not matched to a gene: 6. Germline V CDR1 and CDR2: MNHNS, SASEGT. Source: CD4+ or CD8+ T cells sorted from blood, taken in a trial of the OX40 agonist ivuxolimab. This chain connects TRBV6-1 to TRBJ1-2; 7 nucleotides line up with TRBD1. This receptor was obtained from an adult with an advanced solid tumor such as melanoma, head and neck, liver or kidney cancer. The CDR3 loop is CASSRQGNYGYTF. Written as DNA, the CDR3 is TGTGCCAGTAGTAGACAGGGCAACTATGGCTACACCTTC.